This T cell receptor beta chain was identified in a study of identical twins. The study, taken as a whole, reports: Cross-sectional statistics underpinned the conclusions; the same donors were not followed.

As for this clonotype: Its target is unknown.

Template switching, a step in the protocol, added a universal primer site, and cDNA carried unique molecular identifiers. TCRdb called the 5' RACE reads again in MiXCR, with one record for every CDR3 protein. The sample carries around 530,000 distinct CDR3 sequences, roughly 15% recorded once. This CDR3 spans 15 amino acids. Trimming pared 4 bases from V and 5 bases from J, leaving 14 bases between. Germline CDR1 and CDR2: MGHRA and YSYEKL. The same data also went into a second study, on yellow fever vaccine responses in identical twins.

The sample was CD4+ T cells sorted from blood. J is TRBJ1-4 and V is TRBV4-1; possibly TRBD1 for D (6 bases). This TCR derives from a woman under 30 in good health. CDR3 residues: CASSPQGWGNEKLFF. In DNA form, the CDR3 reads TGCGCCAGCAGCCCGCAGGGGTGGGGGAATGAAAAACTGTTTTTT.